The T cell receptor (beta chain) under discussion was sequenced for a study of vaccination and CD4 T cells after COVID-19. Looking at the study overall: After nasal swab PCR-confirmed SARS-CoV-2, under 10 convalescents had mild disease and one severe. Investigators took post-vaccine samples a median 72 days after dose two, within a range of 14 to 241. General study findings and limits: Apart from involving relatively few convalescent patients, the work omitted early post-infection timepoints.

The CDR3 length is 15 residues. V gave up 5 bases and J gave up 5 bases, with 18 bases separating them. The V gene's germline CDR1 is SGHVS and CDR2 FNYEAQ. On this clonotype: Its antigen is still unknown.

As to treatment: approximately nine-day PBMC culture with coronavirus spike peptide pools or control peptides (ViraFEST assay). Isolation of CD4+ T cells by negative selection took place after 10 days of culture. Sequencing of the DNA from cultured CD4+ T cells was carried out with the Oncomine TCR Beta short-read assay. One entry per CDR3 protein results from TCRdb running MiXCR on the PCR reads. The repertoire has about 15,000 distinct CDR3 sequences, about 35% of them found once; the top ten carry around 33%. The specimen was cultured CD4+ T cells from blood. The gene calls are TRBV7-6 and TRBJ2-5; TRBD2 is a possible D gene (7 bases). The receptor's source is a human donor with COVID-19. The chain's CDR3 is CASSPLGGGVETQYF. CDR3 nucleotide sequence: TGTGCCAGCAGCCCCCTAGGGGGGGGCGTGGAGACCCAGTACTTC.